This T cell receptor beta chain was captured by sequencing in a study of blood T cell repertoires in COVID-19. Study-level information: The analysed material was cDNA or gDNA that came from T cells, B-cell-depleted T cells, or PBMCs.

The CDR3 runs to 13 residues. V lost 2 bases and J 8 bases, leaving 12 bases between the germline ends. Original data processing: Amplification of reference gene primers provided the estimated nucleated cell counts. The data were produced by immunoSEQ multiplex PCR, yet TCRdb's version contains in-frame clones alone and is incomplete. That table gives V, J and clone size, and the DNA gave D and trimming. The profile shows roughly 120,000 clones, 87% of them singletons. The V and J genes are TRBV12-3 or TRBV12-4 and TRBJ1-2; D is possibly TRBD1 (6 bases). The source of this sequence is a human donor in a cohort sampled during active COVID-19. The sequencing sample was made of peripheral blood. CDR3 amino acids: CASSLSPGEGYTF. CDR3 DNA sequence: TGTGCCAGCAGTTTATCACCAGGGGAAGGCTACACCTTC.